The next 20 T cell receptor beta chains were all read from a single sample in a study of response to subunit inactivated influenza vaccine. TCRdb reprocessed the RT-PCR reads via MiXCR and lists one record per CDR3 protein. This sample has 650,000 to 800,000 distinct CDR3 sequences, with less than 20% found just once. Source: PBMCs from blood, taken around 5 days after vaccination. These receptors were obtained from a man aged 50 to 59 who received an inactivated influenza vaccine.

This clonotype turned up a few times. The chain is built from TRBV5-1 and TRBJ2-7; 8 bases map to TRBD1. The CDR3 spans 16 residues. Unmatched junction bases numbered 12, after V lost 2 bases and J lost 5 bases. The V gene's germline CDR1 is SGHRS and CDR2 YFSETQ. CDR3 residues: CASSFGLGQGAHEQYF. In DNA form, the CDR3 reads TGCGCCAGCAGCTTCGGGTTAGGGCAGGGGGCCCACGAGCAGTACTTC.

The rearrangement joins TRBV7-2 to TRBJ1-1; D unresolved. The V end was cut by 1 base, the J end by 3 bases, with 9 bases between. CDR3 length: 14 residues. Germline V gives CDR1 SGHTA, CDR2 FQGNSA. The CDR3 sequence: CASSLVPRDTEAFF. Here the CDR3 DNA reads TGTGCCAGCAGCTTAGTTCCGCGGGACACTGAAGCTTTCTTT.

V usage is TRBV5-1 and J usage is TRBJ2-1, with 8 bases identical to TRBD1. Germline lookup yields CDR1 SGHRS and CDR2 YFSETQ. The CDR3 length is 15 residues. With V trimmed by 3 bases and J by 5 bases, 7 bases remained unmatched. The CDR3 here is CASSSYRGADNEQFF. The CDR3 coding sequence is TGCGCCAGCAGCTCGTACAGGGGGGCGGACAATGAGCAGTTCTTC.

CDR3 amino acids: CASSLEVSVFTDTQYF. In DNA form, the CDR3 reads TGTGCCAGCAGCTTAGAAGTCTCGGTTTTCACAGATACGCAGTATTTT. The J gene is TRBJ2-3, the V gene TRBV7-9; no reliable D call. The CDR3 runs to 16 residues. CDR1 is SEHNR, CDR2 FQNEAQ, per germline (reference sequence). V gave up 1 base and J gave up 2 bases, with 13 bases separating them. The full variable domain, completed using reference TRBV7-9 and TRBJ2-3, is DTGVSQNPRHKITKRGQNVTFRCDPISEHNRLYWYRQTLGQGPEFLTYFQNEAQLEKSRLLSDRFSAERPKGSFSTLEIQRTEQGDSAMYLCASSLEVSVFTDTQYFGPGTRLTVL.

This clonotype showed up just a few times. V and J are TRBV29-1 and TRBJ1-2; D may be TRBD1 (5 bases). Trimming left V 7 bases short and J 3 bases short, with 12 bases between. The V gene's germline CDR1 is SQVTM and CDR2 ANQGSEA. The CDR3 consists of 12 residues. CDR3 loop: CSGGGDHYGYTF. CDR3 bases: TGCAGCGGGGGGGGGGATCACTATGGCTACACCTTC.

The chain recombines TRBV10-3 with TRBJ1-2; 7 positions match TRBD1. Germline CDR1 is ENHRY and CDR2 is SYGVKD. CDR3 length: 14 amino acids. Trimming at V came to 2 bases and at J to 6 bases, leaving 6 bases not matched to a gene. The DNA for the CDR3 is TGTGCCATCAGTGAGACTACAGGGGTCGATGGCTACACCTTC. Its protein product is CAISETTGVDGYTF.

This CDR3 is CASSIPGLYEQYF. CDR3 sequence (DNA): TGTGCCAGCAGCATCCCGGGATTGTACGAGCAGTACTTC. The chain recombines TRBV7-2 with TRBJ2-7, with a tentative D call TRBD2 (5 bases). Germline-derived CDR1 and CDR2 are SGHTA and FQGNSA. V lost 5 bases to trimming and J lost 4 bases, with 12 bases between them. The CDR3 has 13 residues.

The chain joins TRBV4-2 to TRBJ2-7; TRBD2 agrees at 9 bases. The CDR3 covers 13 residues. Trimming took 4 bases from V and 2 from J; bases not matched to a gene: 0. Germline lookup yields CDR1 LGHNA and CDR2 YNFKEQ. CDR3 loop: CASSRTSAYEQYF. DNA for the CDR3: TGTGCCAGCAGCCGGACTAGCGCCTACGAGCAGTACTTC.

The sample holds many counts of this clonotype. The chain couples TRBV12-3 or TRBV12-4 to TRBJ2-1; 9 positions match TRBD2. The CDR3 runs to 15 residues. Trimming took 6 bases from V and 3 from J; bases not matched to a gene: 6. DNA for the CDR3: TGTGCCAGCAGGACTAGCGGAGGTGTCTACAATGAGCAGTTCTTC. This encodes CASRTSGGVYNEQFF.

This clonotype turned up a few times. The chain combines TRBV7-8 with TRBJ2-1; 12 positions match TRBD2. The J segment lost 8 bases and the V segment lost 0 bases, leaving 5 bases of the junction unmatched. Germline values: CDR1 SGHVS, CDR2 FQNEAQ. The CDR3 is made up of 16 amino acids. The CDR3 protein is CASSLAASGRDHEQFF. In DNA form, the CDR3 reads TGTGCCAGCAGCTTAGCGGCTAGCGGGAGGGACCATGAGCAGTTCTTC.

The rearrangement uses TRBV12-3 or TRBV12-4 and TRBJ2-1; D perhaps matches TRBD2 (5 bases). The CDR3 runs to 13 residues. V lost 7 bases, J lost 9 bases, and 16 bases lay in between. CDR3 bases: TGTGCCAGCACCCCCCCGGGCGGAGGTGAGCAGTTCTTC. As protein: CASTPPGGGEQFF.

In this sample, this clonotype turned up once. The chain employs TRBV27 and TRBJ2-2, with a tentative D call TRBD2 (6 bases). Germline lookup yields CDR1 MNHEY and CDR2 SMNVEV (reference sequence). V lost 5 bases and J lost 0, with 22 bases in between. This CDR3 region has 19 residues. The CDR3 nucleotides are TGTGCCAGCAGTCCCCCCCACAGATGGGGGGTTTCGAACACCGGGGAGCTGTTTTTT. Residues: CASSPPHRWGVSNTGELFF.

The V and J genes are TRBV14 and TRBJ2-5; D unresolved. Germline V gene sequence: CDR1 SGHDN, CDR2 FVKESK. The V end was cut by 1 base, the J end by 3 bases, with 24 bases between. The CDR3 has 19 residues. The DNA for the CDR3 is TGTGCCAGCAGCCAAGGGATGAGGTCGGACGGATTTGTTGAAGAGACCCAGTACTTC. The encoded protein is CASSQGMRSDGFVEETQYF.

V and J are TRBV27 and TRBJ2-7; TRBD1 matches at 7 bases. CDR1 is MNHEY and CDR2 is SMNVEV in the germline V gene (reference sequence). CDR3 length: 14 amino acids. Trimming cost V 10 bases and J 7 bases; bases outside gene matches: 16. The CDR3 bases are TGTGCCACCTCCGGACAGGCGCCAACCGGAGAGCAGTACTTC. Translating gives CATSGQAPTGEQYF.

There are a few counts of this clonotype. V is TRBV6-1 and J is TRBJ2-5; TRBD2 matches at 12 bases. Unmatched junction bases numbered 5, after V lost 5 bases and J lost 4 bases. There are 15 residues in the CDR3. Germline-derived CDR1 and CDR2 are MNHNS and SASEGT. In DNA, the CDR3 is TGTGCCAGCAGTCGACGACTAGCGGGGGCAGAGACCCAGTACTTC. Amino acids: CASSRRLAGAETQYF.

In this sample, this clonotype turned up a few times. The chain joins TRBV5-1 to TRBJ2-5, with 8 bases aligning to TRBD1. Trimming cost V 2 bases and J 5 bases; bases outside gene matches: 5. From germline, CDR1 is SGHRS and CDR2 YFSETQ. This CDR3 is 14 amino acids long. CDR3 residues: CASSLTTGGETQYF. CDR3 DNA: TGCGCCAGCAGCTTAACTACAGGGGGGGAGACCCAGTACTTC. Supplemented by reference TRBV5-1 and TRBJ2-5, the full variable domain reads KAGVTQTPRYLIKTRGQQVTLSCSPISGHRSVSWYQQTPGQGLQFLFEYFSETQRNKGNFPGRFSGRQFSNSRSEMNVSTLELGDSALYLCASSLTTGGETQYFGPGTRLLVL.

This clonotype was counted between two and nine times. Here the CDR3 reads CASSLRVGTGELFF. In DNA, the CDR3 is TGTGCCAGCAGCTTGCGGGTTGGCACCGGGGAGCTGTTTTTT. The rearrangement joins TRBV5-4 to TRBJ2-2; unclear D gene. The germline CDR1 and CDR2 sequences are SGHNT and YYREEE (reference sequence). The CDR3 runs to 14 residues. V was shortened by 1 base and J by 4 bases, with 8 bases between the two germline ends.

This chain uses TRBV27 with TRBJ2-1, with TRBD2 matching over 12 bases. The germline V gene has CDR1 MNHEY and CDR2 SMNVEV (reference sequence). The CDR3 length is 16 residues. With 1 base clipped from V and 8 bases from J, the junction kept 6 bases outside the gene matches. The CDR3 sequence is CASSLFASGRADEQFF. CDR3 bases: TGTGCCAGCAGTTTATTTGCTAGCGGGAGGGCCGATGAGCAGTTCTTC.

The rearrangement uses TRBV6-1 and TRBJ2-7; TRBD1 agrees at 7 bases. Per germline, CDR1 MNHNS and CDR2 SASEGT. CDR3 length: 14 amino acids. Germline trimming cut 6 bases from V and 4 bases from J; bases unmatched to any gene: 9. The CDR3 nucleotides are TGTGCCAGCAGAGCCCTGACAGGGCGGTACGAGCAGTACTTC. Translated: CASRALTGRYEQYF.

The J gene is TRBJ2-3, the V gene TRBV4-2, with TRBD1 identical over 8 bases. V lost 3 bases and J lost 2; bases outside the gene matches: 4. Germline V gives CDR1 LGHNA, CDR2 YNFKEQ. The CDR3 has 15 amino acids. CDR3 sequence: CASSHRQGLTDTQYF. The CDR3 region has the DNA TGTGCCAGCAGCCACAGACAGGGGCTCACAGATACGCAGTATTTT.